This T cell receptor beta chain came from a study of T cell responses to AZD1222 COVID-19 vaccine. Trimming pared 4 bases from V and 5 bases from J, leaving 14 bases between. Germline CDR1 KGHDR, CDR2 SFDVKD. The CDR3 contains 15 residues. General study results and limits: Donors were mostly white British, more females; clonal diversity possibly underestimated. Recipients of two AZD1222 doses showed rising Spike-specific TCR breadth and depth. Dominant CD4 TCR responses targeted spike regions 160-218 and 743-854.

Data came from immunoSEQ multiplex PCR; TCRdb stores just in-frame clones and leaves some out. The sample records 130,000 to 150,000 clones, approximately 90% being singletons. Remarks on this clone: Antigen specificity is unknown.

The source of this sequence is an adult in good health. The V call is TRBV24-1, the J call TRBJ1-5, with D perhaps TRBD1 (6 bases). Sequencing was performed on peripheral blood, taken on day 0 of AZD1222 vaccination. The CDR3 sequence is CATSEGRGHHQPQHF. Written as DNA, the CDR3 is TGTGCCACCAGTGAGGGCCGGGGGCACCATCAGCCCCAGCATTTT.